Here is one T cell receptor (beta chain) with its context. Its recognized antigen is unknown. Base-call qualities are not available, and no considerably larger clone is one nucleotide away. Library prep was done by 5' RACE. Sequenced on a NextSeq 500. The TCR library protocol attached unique molecular identifiers to individual cDNA molecules to correct for sequencing error and PCR bias. TCR alpha and beta chains were both sequenced, and the abundances of alpha and beta sequences in each sample were closely correlated with each other. Under the source paper's analysis protocol: Decombinator V4 was used to annotate TCR sequences for V gene, J gene and CDR3. TCRs were defined as expanded if a significant change between any two time points was detected under a Poisson model with p below 0.0001. TCR abundances were normalised to the total number of TCRs sequenced in each sample and reported as counts per million. TRAV1-2 paired with TRAJ12, TRAJ20 or TRAJ33 defined MAIT TCRs, while TRAV10 paired with TRAJ18 defined iNKT TCRs. VDJdb, accessed 1 November 2021, was searched for CMV, EBV and SARS-CoV-2 annotated TCRs, with TCRs annotated for multiple antigens excluded. TCRdb reworked the public reads: Q25 trimming with fastp, MiXCR clone assembly, productive beta chains retained. One record per CDR3 amino acid sequence lists the most common genes and DNA. In this record, the V and J calls reflect TCRdb's handling and not the investigators' own analysis. The table for this sample lists 60,000 or so distinct CDR3 sequences; around 12% of them were counted only once. In total, the top ten clones hold approximately 4.4% of the sample.

The data derive from a study of early T cells in non-severe SARS-CoV-2 infection (dated by TCRdb to the early 2020s). Regarding the research as a whole: TCR sequencing used bulk RNA from unsorted whole blood, so alpha and beta chains could not be paired. Study-wide conclusions, independent of this receptor: VDJdb matching was skewed toward anti-spike CD8 responses and likely underestimated virus-specific expansions by missing private and CD4 specificities.

This was a case-control study nested in a cohort of healthcare workers in London, UK, who had nasopharyngeal swab PCR tests and blood samples taken every week. Healthcare workers were recruited between 23 and 31 March 2020, during the week of the UK lockdown, and were followed weekly for up to roughly 15 weeks. Trimming at the junction amounts to 2 bases on V and 6 bases on J, and the germline ends lie 10 bases apart. Per the germline V gene, SGHRS is the CDR1 and YFSETQ is the CDR2. There are 13 amino acids in the CDR3, from cysteine to phenylalanine inclusive. The sequence is cut down to CDR3 DNA, 39 bases in frame from base 1.

This TCR came from an adult who was a healthcare worker with PCR-confirmed SARS-CoV-2 infection or an uninfected control (not recorded which). What was sequenced was whole blood. The chain links TRBV5-1 with TRBJ2-3; too little of a D gene remains to name it. Read as DNA, the sequence is TGCGCCAGCAGCTTAGGAGACATTGATACGCAGTATTTT. Its protein reads: CASSLGDIDTQYF.